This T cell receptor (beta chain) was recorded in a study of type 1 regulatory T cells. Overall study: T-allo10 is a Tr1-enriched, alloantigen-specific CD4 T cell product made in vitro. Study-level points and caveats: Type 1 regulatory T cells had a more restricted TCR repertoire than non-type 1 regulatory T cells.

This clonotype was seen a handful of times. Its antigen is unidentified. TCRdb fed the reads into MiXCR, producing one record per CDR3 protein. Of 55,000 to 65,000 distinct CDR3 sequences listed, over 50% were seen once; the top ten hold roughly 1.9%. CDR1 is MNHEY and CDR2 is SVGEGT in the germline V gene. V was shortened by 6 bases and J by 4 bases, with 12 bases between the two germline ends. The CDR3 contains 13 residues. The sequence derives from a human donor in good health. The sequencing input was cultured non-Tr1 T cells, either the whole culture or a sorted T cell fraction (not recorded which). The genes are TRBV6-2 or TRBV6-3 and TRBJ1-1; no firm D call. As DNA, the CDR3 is TGTGCCAGCAGCCTTGTGGCGGGCACTGAAGCTTTCTTT. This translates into CASSLVAGTEAFF.